Each of the 18 T cell receptor beta chains below was sequenced from the same sample in a study of Ad26.COV2.S vaccination and SARS-CoV-2 variants (dated by TCRdb to 2020 to 2023). The meaning of the sample's treatment or condition label: around 19 received Ad26.COV2.S at low or high dose, single or two shots; a few received placebo; per-sample allocation not given. Repertoires of vaccine and placebo recipients were sequenced from samples collected on day 63 after the first injection. Receptors were amplified or captured by the immunoSEQ multiplex PCR assay. TCRdb obtained this table from immuneACCESS and retained in-frame rearrangements with V and J assigned. These tables miss some clones; where compared with another copy, unresolved V genes account for less than half of the shortfall, and the remainder is unexplained. The sample profile shows some 400,000 clones; approximately 89% of them were found once. The top ten clones comprise approximately 1.9% of the sample.

The sequences come from peripheral blood, collected in a trial of Ad26.COV2.S vaccine versus placebo. The receptor set was obtained from a person aged 18 to 59 who received the Ad26.COV2.S COVID-19 vaccine or a placebo.

The CDR3, as DNA: TGTGCCAGTAGTATAGAAGCATTTAGCTCCTACGAGCAGTACTTC. It translates to CASSIEAFSSYEQYF. The rearrangement joins TRBV19 to TRBJ2-7; D not resolved. Germline CDR1 LNHDA, CDR2 SQIVND (reference sequence). The CDR3 is made up of 15 amino acids. Trimming removed 0 bases at V and 0 bases at J, with 9 bases between.

The J gene is TRBJ1-1, the V gene TRBV30; no definite D call. Germline assignment: CDR1 GTSNPN and CDR2 SVGIG (reference sequence). The V end was cut by 4 bases, the J end by 1 base, with 10 bases between. The CDR3 extends over 13 amino acids. The CDR3 sequence: CAWNWVKNTEAFF. In nucleotides, the CDR3 is TGTGCCTGGAATTGGGTCAAGAACACTGAAGCTTTCTTT.

This chain links TRBV19 with TRBJ2-1, with a weak D call TRBD2 (7 bases). Per germline, CDR1 LNHDA and CDR2 SQIVND (reference sequence). The CDR3 length is 15 residues. The V and J ends lost 5 bases and 0 bases respectively, with 11 bases between them. CDR3 coding DNA: TGTGCCAGTAGTCGGGGGGCGGACTCCTACAATGAGCAGTTCTTC. This encodes CASSRGADSYNEQFF.

V usage is TRBV7-9 and J usage is TRBJ2-1; D is unresolved. CDR1 is SEHNR and CDR2 is FQNEAQ in the germline V gene (reference sequence). The V and J ends lost 1 base and 9 bases respectively, with 4 bases between them. The CDR3 has 11 residues. The CDR3 is CASSLEPEQFF. CDR3 DNA: TGTGCCAGCAGCTTAGAACCTGAGCAGTTCTTC.

The chain joins TRBV30 to TRBJ2-3; 8 bases agree with TRBD2. Germline-derived CDR1 and CDR2 are GTSNPN and SVGIG (reference sequence). The junction had 12 bases not matched to a gene; V was cut back by 1 base and J by 0 bases. The CDR3 runs 18 residues. This chain's CDR3 is CAWSGYFGGGYSTDTQYF. In DNA, the CDR3 is TGTGCCTGGAGTGGCTACTTCGGGGGGGGCTATAGCACAGATACGCAGTATTTT.

V and J are TRBV18 and TRBJ2-7; a possible D gene is TRBD2 (6 bases). Germline loops: CDR1 KGHSH, CDR2 LQKENI. V dropped 3 bases and J dropped 5 bases, with 11 bases sitting between them. This CDR3 comprises 13 residues. The CDR3 DNA is TGTGCCAGCTCACCCCTAGGGAGGCACGAGCAGTACTTC. Amino acid sequence: CASSPLGRHEQYF.

V gene TRBV28 combines with J gene TRBJ2-1; D gene ambiguous. Germline lookup yields CDR1 MDHEN and CDR2 SYDVKM. With 6 bases removed from V and 2 bases from J, the gap between germline ends came to 14 bases. The CDR3 runs to 15 residues. The CDR3 spells CASSYKPVTYNEQFF. CDR3 coding DNA: TGTGCCAGCAGCTACAAACCGGTAACCTACAATGAGCAGTTCTTC.

The CDR3 reads CASSYSGQNGYTF. CDR3 bases: TGTGCCAGCAGTTACTCAGGGCAGAATGGCTACACCTTC. The chain couples TRBV6-5 to TRBJ1-2; no reliable D call. The V gene's germline CDR1 is MNHEY and CDR2 SVGAGI. The V gene lost 0 bases and the J gene lost 6 bases, with 8 bases spanning the gap. The CDR3 spans 13 residues.

The chain uses TRBV7-7 and TRBJ2-5; 15 bases are a match to TRBD2. The germline gives CDR1 SSHAT, CDR2 FNYEAQ (reference sequence). CDR3 length: 19 amino acids. Trimming took 5 bases from V and 4 from J; bases not matched to a gene: 14. The CDR3 reads CASSPRTSGRASGGETQYF. CDR3 DNA sequence: TGTGCCAGCAGCCCCCGGACTAGCGGGAGGGCTTCGGGGGGAGAGACCCAGTACTTC.

This chain links TRBV19 with TRBJ2-7; D uncertain. Germline assignment: CDR1 LNHDA and CDR2 SQIVND (reference sequence). V was clipped by 1 base and J by 0 bases, with 7 bases between them. CDR3 length equals 14 residues. In nucleotides, the CDR3 is TGTGCCAGTAGTATAGTCGACGGCTCCTACGAGCAGTACTTC. It is translated as CASSIVDGSYEQYF.

The chain couples TRBV15 to TRBJ2-6; D possibly corresponds to TRBD1 (6 bases). CDR3 length: 17 amino acids. Per the germline V gene, CDR1 is LNHNV and CDR2 is YYDKDF (reference sequence). V lost 1 base and J 0 bases, leaving 10 bases between the germline ends. The CDR3 region has the DNA TGTGCCACCAGCAGAGGGGGACACTTCTCTGGGGCCAACGTCCTGACTTTC. This codes for CATSRGGHFSGANVLTF.

Concerning this clone: Distinct nucleotide sequences in the sample also encode this CDR3. This chain uses TRBV19 with TRBJ2-2; 7 nucleotides align to TRBD1. The ends lost 3 bases at V and 5 bases at J; junction bases unmatched: 3. The CDR3 runs to 14 residues. Germline CDR1 reads LNHDA; CDR2 reads SQIVND (reference sequence). CDR3 protein: CASSIAGGTGELFF. The CDR3 DNA follows: TGTGCCAGTAGTATTGCAGGGGGAACCGGGGAGCTGTTTTTT.

The chain joins TRBV24-1 to TRBJ2-2, with 11 bases that match TRBD1. Trimming cost V 3 bases and J 2 bases; bases outside gene matches: 10. This CDR3 has 19 amino acids. Germline V lookup: CDR1 KGHDR, CDR2 SFDVKD. The CDR3 nucleotides read TGTGCCACCAGTGATCACCTTCCCGGGACAGGGGGAAACACCGGGGAGCTGTTTTTT. This codes for CATSDHLPGTGGNTGELFF.

V is TRBV4-1 and J is TRBJ2-7; D is perhaps TRBD1 (6 bases). Germline V gene sequence: CDR1 MGHRA, CDR2 YSYEKL. The V and J ends lost 4 bases and 2 bases respectively, with 12 bases between them. The CDR3 covers 14 residues. The CDR3 sequence: CASSPRPGAYEQYF. DNA for the CDR3: TGCGCCAGCAGCCCGCGGCCAGGGGCCTACGAGCAGTACTTC.

Only one count was recorded for this clone. The rearrangement links TRBV7-9 to TRBJ1-1; 8 bases align to TRBD1. Germline CDR1 and CDR2: SEHNR and FQNEAQ (reference sequence). CDR3 length equals 17 residues. J was trimmed by 1 base and V by 2 bases; bases with no gene match: 9. The CDR3 DNA reads as TGTGCCAGCAGCTTATGGGGCGCAGGGGGCGCGAACACTGAAGCTTTCTTT. Protein: CASSLWGAGGANTEAFF.

V and J are TRBV5-8 and TRBJ2-1; maybe TRBD2 (5 bases). V lost 0 bases to trimming and J lost 5 bases, with 12 bases between them. CDR1 and CDR2 from the germline V gene are SGHTS and YDEGEE. The CDR3 loop spans 15 amino acids. CDR3 in DNA: TGTGCCAGCAGCTTGGGCGACAACGGGGACAATGAGCAGTTCTTC. This translates into CASSLGDNGDNEQFF.

DNA of the CDR3: TGTGCCTGGAGGGGGGCGCTCACCGGGGAGCTGTTTTTT. Translation: CAWRGALTGELFF. The rearrangement joins TRBV30 to TRBJ2-2, with D possibly being TRBD1 (6 bases). Deletions cut 3 bases from V and 4 bases from J, with 9 bases between. The CDR3 length is 13 residues. Germline values: CDR1 GTSNPN, CDR2 SVGIG (reference sequence).

This clone was picked up a small number of times. This chain links TRBV4-2 with TRBJ1-2; D remains ambiguous. Germline CDR1 LGHNA, CDR2 YNFKEQ. This CDR3 has 16 residues. V gave up 0 bases and J gave up 7 bases, with 18 bases separating them. DNA of the CDR3: TGTGCCAGCAGCCAAGAGATGGGTTTTTCGTCTCTTGGCTACACCTTC. This codes for CASSQEMGFSSLGYTF.